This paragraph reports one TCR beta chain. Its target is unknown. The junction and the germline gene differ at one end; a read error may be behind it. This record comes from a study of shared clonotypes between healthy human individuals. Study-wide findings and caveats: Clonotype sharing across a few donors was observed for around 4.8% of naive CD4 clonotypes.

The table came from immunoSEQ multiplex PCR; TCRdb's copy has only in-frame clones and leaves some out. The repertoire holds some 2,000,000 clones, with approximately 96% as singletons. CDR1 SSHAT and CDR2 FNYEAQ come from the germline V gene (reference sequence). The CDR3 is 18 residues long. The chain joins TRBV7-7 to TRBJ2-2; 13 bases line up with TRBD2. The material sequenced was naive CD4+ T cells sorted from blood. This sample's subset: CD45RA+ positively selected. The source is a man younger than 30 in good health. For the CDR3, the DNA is TGTGCTAGCAGCCACACCGGGACTAGCGGGACGAACACCGGGGAGCTGTTTTTT. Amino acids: CASSHTGTSGTNTGELFF.